Given below is one T cell receptor beta chain in context. The data were obtained in a study of T cells in Graves' hyperthyroidism and ophthalmopathy. From RNA transcripts, TCR beta CDR3 regions were amplified. HTBI primers were the set used in a first-round RT-PCR of the TCR CDR3. Using its own MiXCR run on the multiplex PCR reads, TCRdb lists one record per CDR3 protein. This table has about 35,000 distinct CDR3 sequences, about 50% appearing once. This sequence originates from a woman between 50 and 59 years old with Graves' hyperthyroidism that later progressed to Graves' ophthalmopathy. The specimen was blood.

The CDR3 here is CSARTAGGPDTQYF. In nucleotides, the CDR3 is TGCAGTGCTCGTACAGCGGGAGGGCCAGATACGCAGTATTTT. The rearrangement joins TRBV20-1 to TRBJ2-3; 10 nucleotides agree with TRBD2. J lost 4 bases, V lost 5 bases, and 6 bases had no gene match. The CDR3 has 14 residues. From germline, CDR1 is DFQATT and CDR2 SNEGSKA (reference sequence).